The TCR beta chain described here comes from a study of technical replicates of blood from several donors. From germline, CDR1 is MNHNS and CDR2 SASEGT. The CDR3 spans 10 residues. Trimming cost V 9 bases and J 4 bases, with 4 bases left between them. The protocol was immunoSEQ multiplex PCR, while the TCRdb copy is restricted to in-frame clones and leaves out a portion. The data hold 85,000 or so clones, with approximately 95% observed a single time. The source material was T cells isolated from PBMCs. The TCR originated in a human donor in good health. V and J are TRBV6-1 and TRBJ2-1; D ambiguous. This chain's CDR3 is CASKYNEQFF. Here the CDR3 DNA reads TGTGCCAGTAAATACAATGAGCAGTTCTTC.